Presented here are 31 T cell receptor beta chains from one specimen sequenced in a study of CD8 T cells in Susac syndrome. Random hexamers were used to reverse transcribe an amount of roughly 0.45 to 1 ug RNA. One entry per CDR3 protein, called by TCRdb with MiXCR from the immunoSEQ multiplex PCR reads. Among 170,000 or so distinct CDR3 sequences listed, approximately 95% were seen once. The specimen sequenced was CD4+ T cells from PBMCs. These receptors were obtained from a human donor with Susac syndrome.

The table lists this clonotype with a few counts. The chain links TRBV7-2 to TRBJ2-2, with D hard to call. Germline CDR1 reads SGHTA; CDR2 reads FQGNSA. There are 14 residues in the CDR3. V lost 2 bases to trimming and J lost 1 base, with 5 bases between them. The CDR3 DNA reads TGTGCCAGCAGCTTAAGTCAGAACACCGGGGAGCTGTTTTTT. This sequence encodes CASSLSQNTGELFF.

The gene calls are TRBV20-1 and TRBJ2-1, with 10 bases identical to TRBD2. Germline CDR1 and CDR2: DFQATT and SNEGSKA (reference sequence). V was clipped by 5 bases and J by 10 bases; unmatched bases: 8. CDR3 size: 13 residues. CDR3 sequence (DNA): TGCAGTGCTTATCCCCAACTAGCGGGAGAGCAGTTCTTC. Translating gives CSAYPQLAGEQFF.

The chain uses TRBV20-1 and TRBJ2-2; D unresolved. The germline V gene has CDR1 DFQATT and CDR2 SNEGSKA (reference sequence). V lost 2 bases, J lost 10 bases, and 11 bases lay in between. The CDR3 loop spans 12 amino acids. The CDR3 bases are TGCAGTGCTAGATCCATCCAGGTGGAGCTGTTTTTT. It translates to CSARSIQVELFF.

This chain links TRBV7-9 with TRBJ1-4; a weak D match, TRBD1 (6 bases). The V gene lost 5 bases and the J gene lost 5 bases, with 15 bases spanning the gap. Germline CDR1 SEHNR, CDR2 FQNEAQ (reference sequence). The CDR3 covers 15 residues. The CDR3 nucleotides read TGTGCCAGCAGCGCAAGGGACAAGGGGAATGAAAAACTGTTTTTT. Encoded protein: CASSARDKGNEKLFF. The full variable domain, its missing parts supplied by reference TRBV7-9 and TRBJ1-4, is DTGVSQNPRHKITKRGQNVTFRCDPISEHNRLYWYRQTLGQGPEFLTYFQNEAQLEKSRLLSDRFSAERPKGSFSTLEIQRTEQGDSAMYLCASSARDKGNEKLFFGSGTQLSVL.

The V call is TRBV2, the J call TRBJ2-3; TRBD2 matches 13 bases. Trimming at V came to 7 bases and at J to 1 base, leaving 5 bases not matched to a gene. The germline V gene has CDR1 SNHLY and CDR2 FYNNEI. The CDR3 has 16 residues. The CDR3 region has the DNA TGTGCCAGCACACCGACTAGCGGGGGGCGCACAGATACGCAGTATTTT. Protein product: CASTPTSGGRTDTQYF.

The chain is built from TRBV20-1 and TRBJ2-7, with a possible D match to TRBD2 (5 bases). CDR1 is DFQATT, CDR2 SNEGSKA, per germline (reference sequence). The ends were cut back, 4 bases at V and 1 base at J, with 17 bases in the middle. The CDR3 is 15 residues long. Here the CDR3 reads CSATGSYARSYEQYV. The CDR3 nucleotides are TGCAGTGCTACGGGGAGCTACGCGCGATCCTACGAGCAGTACGTC.

This clonotype occurred once. The rearrangement uses TRBV20-1 and TRBJ2-2; D is perhaps TRBD1 (6 bases). Germline-derived CDR1 and CDR2 are DFQATT and SNEGSKA (reference sequence). V was cut by 1 base and J by 0 bases, with 12 bases left in between. This CDR3 contains 16 residues. CDR3: CSARAGGQSNTGELFF. The CDR3 DNA follows: TGCAGTGCTAGAGCCGGAGGACAGTCGAACACCGGGGAGCTGTTTTTT.

The chain is built from TRBV11-3 and TRBJ2-2; D ambiguous. Per the germline V gene, CDR1 is SGHNT and CDR2 is YENEEA. Trimming shortened V by 5 bases and J by 0 bases, and 7 bases separated the two germline ends. The length of the CDR3 is 14 residues. The CDR3 sequence is CASSQSANTGELFF. The DNA for the CDR3 is TGTGCCAGCAGCCAGAGCGCGAACACCGGGGAGCTGTTTTTT.

The chain uses TRBV10-3 and TRBJ1-5; 7 bases fit TRBD1. Germline CDR1 ENHRY, CDR2 SYGVKD. Trimming at V came to 5 bases and at J to 1 base, leaving 2 bases not matched to a gene. The CDR3 totals 14 residues. CDR3 in DNA: TGTGCCATCAGTCAGGACAGGAGCAATCAGCCCCAGCATTTT. Its translation: CAISQDRSNQPQHF.

This chain joins TRBV20-1 and TRBJ2-1; no definite D call. V gave up 3 bases and J gave up 8 bases, with 8 bases separating them. There are 11 residues in the CDR3. CDR1 is DFQATT, CDR2 SNEGSKA, per germline (reference sequence). The CDR3 loop is CSARSLYEQFF. CDR3 in DNA: TGCAGTGCTAGGTCCTTGTATGAGCAGTTCTTC.

The V call is TRBV5-6, the J call TRBJ2-6; D remains ambiguous. Per the germline V gene, CDR1 is SGHDT and CDR2 is YYEEEE. Trimming left V 4 bases short and J 0 bases short, with 8 bases between. The CDR3 spans 15 residues. CDR3 sequence: CASSLPFSGANVLTF. In DNA, the CDR3 is TGTGCCAGCAGCCTGCCATTCTCTGGGGCCAACGTCCTGACTTTC.

The chain uses TRBV19 and TRBJ2-1; unclear D gene. CDR3 length equals 11 residues. The V end lost 6 bases, the J end lost 12 bases, and 12 bases lay between the germline ends. Germline loops: CDR1 LNHDA, CDR2 SQIVND (reference sequence). The CDR3 region is CASSTQTVQFF. The CDR3 region has the DNA TGTGCCAGTAGCACTCAAACTGTGCAGTTCTTC.

This chain's CDR3 is CASSWGQALFLGAFF. CDR3 nucleotide sequence: TGTGCCAGCAGTTGGGGACAGGCTCTTTTCCTTGGAGCTTTCTTT. The rearrangement uses TRBV12-3 or TRBV12-4 and TRBJ1-1; 8 bases fit TRBD1. The CDR3 is made up of 15 amino acids. V lost 4 bases to trimming and J lost 10 bases; unmatched junction nucleotides: 14.

The CDR3 loop reads CSAKGQTNTEAFF. DNA for the CDR3: TGCAGTGCTAAGGGACAGACGAACACTGAAGCTTTCTTT. The genes are TRBV20-1 and TRBJ1-1, with TRBD1 matching over 7 bases. The CDR3 covers 13 residues. Per the germline V gene, CDR1 is DFQATT and CDR2 is SNEGSKA (reference sequence). The V segment lost 4 bases and the J segment 1 base; nucleotides outside the gene matches: 3.

This clonotype was detected only once. The CDR3 nucleotides are TGTGCCAGCAGTTACGGCAGAAGCTCCTACAATGAGCAGTTCTTC. It yields the protein CASSYGRSSYNEQFF. The V call is TRBV6-5, the J call TRBJ2-1; D is unclear. CDR1 is MNHEY, CDR2 SVGAGI, per germline. The CDR3 is made up of 15 amino acids. V was shortened by 2 bases and J by 0 bases, with 8 bases between the two germline ends.

The V gene is TRBV21-1, the J gene TRBJ2-1; the D call TRBD1 from the table was never checked on the DNA. TRBV21-1 is termed a pseudogene. The CDR3 runs 13 residues. The DNA of the CDR3 is TGTGCCAGCATAGGCCTCCGGGCCAATGAGCAGTTCTTC. It translates to CASIGLRANEQFF.

The gene calls are TRBV20-1 and TRBJ2-7, with D perhaps TRBD2 (5 bases). The CDR3 consists of 14 residues. V shed 6 bases and J shed 3 bases, with 18 bases lying between them. Germline CDR1 reads DFQATT; CDR2 reads SNEGSKA (reference sequence). The CDR3 DNA sequence: TGCAGTGCCGAGGACTCTTTACCCCTCTACGAGCAGTACGTC. Amino acids: CSAEDSLPLYEQYV.

The gene calls are TRBV21-1 and TRBJ2-7. TRBV21-1 is shown as a pseudogene. The CDR3 runs 13 residues. CDR3 bases: TGTGCCAGCAGCAACCATCTGGTCTGGGAGCAGTACGTC. It translates to CASSNHLVWEQYV.

The chain combines TRBV30 with TRBJ2-7; perhaps TRBD2 as D (5 bases). V lost 3 bases to trimming and J lost 2 bases, with 20 bases between them. Germline V gene data show CDR1 as GTSNPN and CDR2 as SVGIG (reference sequence). This CDR3 is built from 16 residues. Here the CDR3 DNA reads TGTGCCTGGAGCGACTATCCGGGATTTACCCCCTACGAGCAGTACTTC. This translates into CAWSDYPGFTPYEQYF.

Concerning this clonotype itself: Compared with germline, one end of the junction differs, possibly owing to a read error. The rearrangement links TRBV3-1 to TRBJ1-6; unclear D gene. The CDR3 spans 13 residues. Germline V lookup: CDR1 LGHDT, CDR2 YNNKEL (reference sequence). CDR3 sequence (DNA): TGTGCCAGCAGTCAAGAGTGGAATTCACCCCTCCACTTT. Its protein is CASSQEWNSPLHF. Supplemented by reference TRBV3-1 and TRBJ1-6, the full variable domain reads DTAVSQTPKYLVTQMGNDKSIKCEQNLGHDTMYWYKQDSKKFLKIMFSYNNKELIINETVPNRFSPKSPDKAHLNLHINSLELGDSAVYFCASSQEWNSPLHFGNGTRLTVT.

The chain recombines TRBV11-2 with TRBJ1-1, with D maybe TRBD1 (6 bases). This CDR3 is built from 15 residues. V was cut by 5 bases and J by 4 bases, with 17 bases left in between. Germline V lookup: CDR1 SGHAT, CDR2 FQNNGV. The CDR3: CASSRPPGASTEAFF. As DNA, the CDR3 is TGTGCCAGCAGCCGACCCCCGGGGGCGAGCACTGAAGCTTTCTTT.

A few counts support this clonotype. The chain joins TRBV6-1 to TRBJ2-5; D is perhaps TRBD2 (5 bases). This CDR3 has 15 residues. Germline CDR1 and CDR2: MNHNS and SASEGT. V was cut by 3 bases and J by 5 bases, with 16 bases left in between. Here the CDR3 reads CASSDAELGVETQYF. Here the CDR3 DNA reads TGTGCCAGCAGTGACGCGGAACTAGGTGTGGAGACCCAGTACTTC.

The V and J genes are TRBV20-1 and TRBJ2-5; no clear D. The V end lost 6 bases, the J end lost 4 bases, and 12 bases lay between the germline ends. Germline values: CDR1 DFQATT, CDR2 SNEGSKA (reference sequence). This CDR3 spans 12 amino acids. The CDR3 protein is CSAPDKTETQYF. Written as DNA, the CDR3 is TGCAGTGCCCCGGATAAAACAGAGACCCAGTACTTC.

The chain employs TRBV30 and TRBJ1-2, with a weak D call TRBD1 (6 bases). This CDR3 spans 15 amino acids. With 0 bases removed from V and 4 bases from J, the gap between germline ends came to 15 bases. The germline CDR1 and CDR2 sequences are GTSNPN and SVGIG (reference sequence). CDR3 DNA: TGTGCCTGGAGTGTACCCCCCGCAGGGGCCTATGGCTACACCTTC. Translation: CAWSVPPAGAYGYTF.

This sequence joins TRBV4-2 and TRBJ2-5; D is possibly TRBD1 (5 bases). Germline values: CDR1 LGHNA, CDR2 YNFKEQ. There are 14 residues in the CDR3. V was pared by 1 base and J by 5 bases, with 11 bases between. CDR3: CASSQGQGYETQYF. CDR3 bases: TGTGCCAGCAGCCAAGGGCAGGGATACGAGACCCAGTACTTC.

V gene TRBV19 combines with J gene TRBJ2-7; 10 bases match TRBD2. The germline gives CDR1 LNHDA, CDR2 SQIVND (reference sequence). V was pared by 5 bases and J by 3 bases, with 7 bases of the junction left unmatched. The CDR3 contains 15 residues. CDR3 nucleotides: TGTGCCAGTAGTTCCTTAGCGGGAGGCCTCTACGAGCAGTACTTC. Protein product: CASSSLAGGLYEQYF.

The J gene is TRBJ1-2, the V gene TRBV29-1; perhaps TRBD1 as D (5 bases). CDR3 length equals 12 residues. Germline loops: CDR1 SQVTM, CDR2 ANQGSEA. V was shortened by 4 bases and J by 8 bases, with 14 bases between the two germline ends. The DNA of the CDR3 is TGCAGCGTTGTTTCAGCTTCAGGGGGCTACACCTTC. It translates to CSVVSASGGYTF. Variable domain in full (rest from reference TRBV29-1 and TRBJ1-2): SAVISQKPSRDICQRGTSLTIQCQVDSQVTMMFWYRQQPGQSLTLIATANQGSEATYESGFVIDKFPISRPNLTFSTLTVSNMSPEDSSIYLCSVVSASGGYTFGSGTRLTVV.

V usage is TRBV9 and J usage is TRBJ1-2; TRBD1 is a possible D gene (6 bases). The CDR3 runs 17 residues. Germline V gene lookup returns CDR1 SGDLS and CDR2 YYNGEE. Trimming removed 0 bases from V and 4 bases from J, with 19 bases in between. The DNA for the CDR3 is TGTGCCAGCAGCGTAGCCCGAGACAGGTCCTACTCCTATGGCTACACCTTC. Its protein is CASSVARDRSYSYGYTF.

The J gene is TRBJ2-7, the V gene TRBV5-4, with a tentative D call TRBD2 (6 bases). Looked up from germline, CDR1 is SGHNT and CDR2 is YYREEE (reference sequence). V was shortened by 3 bases and J by 0 bases, with 13 bases between the two germline ends. CDR3 length equals 15 residues. The CDR3 loop reads CASSSGTGSSYEQYF. DNA for the CDR3: TGTGCCAGCAGCTCTGGGACCGGGAGCTCCTACGAGCAGTACTTC.

The V and J genes are TRBV20-1 and TRBJ2-1; a weak D match, TRBD2 (6 bases). V shed 5 bases and J shed 6 bases, with 17 bases lying between them. The CDR3 is made up of 14 amino acids. CDR1 is DFQATT, CDR2 SNEGSKA, per germline (reference sequence). CDR3 nucleotides: TGCAGTGCTGTCACCGGGACTGGATTCAATGAGCAGTTCTTC. Its translation: CSAVTGTGFNEQFF.

The chain recombines TRBV9 with TRBJ2-1; TRBD2 agrees at 14 bases. The CDR3 totals 17 residues. The J segment lost 2 bases and the V segment lost 4 bases, leaving 5 bases of the junction unmatched. The V gene's germline CDR1 is SGDLS and CDR2 YYNGEE. The CDR3 region is CASSLTSGGATYNEQFF. The CDR3 nucleotides read TGTGCCAGCAGCCTGACTAGCGGGGGGGCCACCTACAATGAGCAGTTCTTC.